A single sample is the source of the 25 T cell receptor beta chains below, sequenced in a study of OX40 agonist ivuxolimab in advanced cancers. Produced via immunoSEQ multiplex PCR; TCRdb's table is partial and in-frame only. Of fewer than 85,000 clones listed, about 89% are singletons. Material: CD4+ or CD8+ T cells sorted from blood, obtained in a trial of the OX40 agonist ivuxolimab. These TCRs come from an adult with an advanced solid tumor such as melanoma, head and neck, liver or kidney cancer.

The rearrangement links TRBV5-6 to TRBJ2-7; D is perhaps TRBD1 (6 bases). This CDR3 comprises 16 residues. Germline lookup yields CDR1 SGHDT and CDR2 YYEEEE. Between the trimmed V and J ends, which lost 0 bases and 2 bases, there was a span of 15 bases. CDR3 DNA: TGTGCCAGCAGCTTGGACGGGACACCCAGGCCCTACGAGCAGTACTTC. Its protein is CASSLDGTPRPYEQYF.

V gene TRBV11-3 combines with J gene TRBJ2-7, with 10 bases aligning to TRBD1. V shed 1 base and J 2 bases; nucleotides not matched to a gene: 2. The CDR3 is 15 residues long. The V gene's germline CDR1 is SGHNT and CDR2 YENEEA. The CDR3 DNA follows: TGTGCCAGCAGCTTAGGGGGACAGGGGCCCTACGAGCAGTACTTC. It is translated as CASSLGGQGPYEQYF.

This clone was counted a single time. This sequence joins TRBV30 and TRBJ2-7; D possibly matches TRBD1 or TRBD2 (6 bases each). Germline values: CDR1 GTSNPN, CDR2 SVGIG (reference sequence). V lost 2 bases and J lost 4, with 15 bases in between. The length of the CDR3 is 14 residues. As DNA, the CDR3 is TGTGCCTGGAGTCTCGGGGGCCTTCCTTACGAGCAGTACTTC. Translating it yields CAWSLGGLPYEQYF.

The V and J genes are TRBV15 and TRBJ1-2; weak D call: TRBD1 (5 bases). V shed 0 bases and J shed 4 bases, with 15 bases lying between them. There are 16 residues in the CDR3. The germline V gene encodes CDR1 LNHNV and CDR2 YYDKDF (reference sequence). The chain's CDR3 is CATSRDPQGGGYGYTF. CDR3 sequence (DNA): TGTGCCACCAGCAGAGATCCGCAGGGTGGGGGCTATGGCTACACCTTC.

This sequence joins TRBV5-5 and TRBJ1-1; no clear D. CDR3 length: 13 residues. Trimming left V 0 bases short and J 4 bases short, with 7 bases between. Germline lookup yields CDR1 SGHKS and CDR2 YYEKEE (reference sequence). CDR3 sequence reads: CASSLAKGTEAFF. The CDR3 DNA reads as TGTGCCAGCAGCTTGGCTAAGGGCACTGAAGCTTTCTTT.

This clone was counted between two and nine times. The CDR3 DNA follows: TGTGCCAGTAGTATCGGAGGGGGCACCCTCAATCAGCCCCAGCATTTT. This codes for CASSIGGGTLNQPQHF. The V gene is TRBV19, the J gene TRBJ1-5; 7 bases align to TRBD1. Germline trimming cut 3 bases from V and 3 bases from J; bases unmatched to any gene: 8. Germline V gives CDR1 LNHDA, CDR2 SQIVND (reference sequence). The CDR3 runs 16 residues. Looking up the rest from reference TRBV19 and TRBJ1-5 gives the full variable domain: DGGITQSPKYLFRKEGQNVTLSCEQNLNHDAMYWYRQDPGQGLRLIYYSQIVNDFQKGDIAEGYSVSREKKESFPLTVTSAQKNPTAFYLCASSIGGGTLNQPQHFGDGTRLSIL.

The chain is built from TRBV7-3 and TRBJ2-1; D is unclear. Trimming took off 1 base at V and 7 bases at J, with 5 bases between the two ends. This CDR3 contains 12 residues. Germline assignment: CDR1 SGHTA and CDR2 FQGTGA. This CDR3 reads CASSLSGNEQFF. In DNA, the CDR3 is TGTGCCAGCAGCTTAAGTGGGAATGAGCAGTTCTTC.

This clone was counted only a few times. The chain has TRBV19 and TRBJ1-2; D is possibly TRBD1 (5 bases). Deletions cut 3 bases from V and 6 bases from J, with 11 bases between. The CDR3 length is 13 residues. In germline, CDR1 is LNHDA, CDR2 SQIVND (reference sequence). The CDR3, as DNA: TGTGCCAGTAGTATGGGGCAGGCGGATGGCTACACCTTC. This encodes CASSMGQADGYTF. The variable domain in full, with the rest retrieved from reference TRBV19 and TRBJ1-2, is DGGITQSPKYLFRKEGQNVTLSCEQNLNHDAMYWYRQDPGQGLRLIYYSQIVNDFQKGDIAEGYSVSREKKESFPLTVTSAQKNPTAFYLCASSMGQADGYTFGSGTRLTVV.

This chain joins TRBV5-4 and TRBJ2-1; D remains ambiguous. Germline-derived CDR1 and CDR2 are SGHNT and YYREEE (reference sequence). This CDR3 contains 15 residues. Deletions cut 5 bases from V and 0 bases from J, with 12 bases between. For the CDR3, the DNA is TGTGCCAGCAGTCCGAGGCGGAGCTCCTACAATGAGCAGTTCTTC. Amino acid sequence: CASSPRRSSYNEQFF.

This clone has a single count. V is TRBV12-1 and J is TRBJ2-5; the D segment call TRBD2 is taken from the table without a DNA check. TRBV12-1 is classified as a pseudogene. The CDR3 runs to 19 residues. The CDR3 loop reads CARVGSGPLFAGPQETQYF. The CDR3 nucleotides are TGTGCCAGGGTTGGTTCAGGACCCTTGTTTGCGGGGCCTCAAGAGACCCAGTACTTC.

This clone was counted a few times. The chain carries TRBV28 and TRBJ2-3; D might be TRBD1 (6 bases). The V gene's germline CDR1 is MDHEN and CDR2 SYDVKM. The CDR3 covers 14 residues. With 5 bases removed from V and 7 bases from J, the gap between germline ends came to 16 bases. CDR3 nucleotides: TGTGCCAGCAGTGGACAGCCCGATCGGCATACGCAGTATTTT. Amino acid sequence: CASSGQPDRHTQYF.

The table lists this clone with a count of one. The J gene is TRBJ2-5, the V gene TRBV4-2, with 9 bases lining up with TRBD2. Germline lookup yields CDR1 LGHNA and CDR2 YNFKEQ. The junction had 4 bases not matched to a gene; V was cut back by 3 bases and J by 2 bases. This CDR3 is built from 15 residues. The CDR3 bases are TGTGCCAGCAGCCAGGATCTAGCGGGACAAGAGACCCAGTACTTC. Translating it yields CASSQDLAGQETQYF.

The chain carries TRBV6-1 and TRBJ1-2; 8 bases line up with TRBD1. J gave up 2 bases and V 2 bases, and 7 bases lay outside the gene matches. The CDR3 is made up of 16 amino acids. Germline V gene sequence: CDR1 MNHNS, CDR2 SASEGT. CDR3 in amino acids: CASSERARGQNYGYTF. CDR3 DNA sequence: TGTGCCAGCAGTGAAAGGGCCAGGGGGCAGAACTATGGCTACACCTTC.

CDR3: CASSPEDRAYEQYF. The CDR3 DNA reads TGCGCCAGCAGTCCCGAGGACAGGGCCTACGAGCAGTACTTC. V gene TRBV23-1 combines with J gene TRBJ2-7, with TRBD1 identical over 8 bases. TRBV23-1 is reported as an ORF; its role is uncertain. With V trimmed by 4 bases and J by 2 bases, 4 bases remained unmatched. This CDR3 has 14 residues.

The J gene is TRBJ2-7, the V gene TRBV19, with 10 bases matching TRBD2. The CDR3 contains 14 residues. Germline trimming cut 7 bases from V and 6 bases from J; bases unmatched to any gene: 9. CDR1 and CDR2 from the germline V gene are LNHDA and SQIVND (reference sequence). As DNA, the CDR3 is TGTGCCAGTACTTCTAGCGGGAGTAGTAGCGAGCAGTACTTC. This gives the protein CASTSSGSSSEQYF.

This clone was picked up one time. V and J are TRBV6-5 and TRBJ1-1; TRBD1 might be the D (6 bases). Germline assignment: CDR1 MNHEY and CDR2 SVGAGI. V lost 0 bases, J lost 5 bases, and 13 bases lay in between. The CDR3 is 15 amino acids. The CDR3 nucleotides are TGTGCCAGCAGTTACTCGATTCAGGGGTGGACTGAAGCTTTCTTT. It is translated as CASSYSIQGWTEAFF.

The CDR3 DNA sequence: TGTGCTAGTGGTTTGTCACTTAGCACAGATACGCAGTATTTT. It translates to CASGLSLSTDTQYF. The chain links TRBV12-5 to TRBJ2-3; the D is unclear. The CDR3 runs to 14 residues. The V and J ends lost 2 bases and 0 bases respectively, with 6 bases between them. The V gene's germline CDR1 is LGHNT and CDR2 FRNRAP.

V usage is TRBV11-3 and J usage is TRBJ1-2; 9 positions agree with TRBD1. CDR3 length: 15 residues. V gave up 4 bases and J gave up 8 bases; unmatched junction bases: 11. Germline CDR1 and CDR2: SGHNT and YENEEA. CDR3 nucleotide sequence: TGTGCCAGCAGCTCCGCCCTAGACAGGGGGAACGGCTACACCTTC. This translates into CASSSALDRGNGYTF.

This chain uses TRBV7-2 with TRBJ2-5; 9 bases are shared with TRBD2. Matching the DNA end better, TRBJ2-7 makes the J call doubtful. Germline V gene lookup returns CDR1 SGHTA and CDR2 FQGNSA. This CDR3 region has 15 residues. DNA for the CDR3: TGTGCCAGCAGCTTAGGACTAGCGGAACTCTACGAGCAGTACTTC. It specifies CASSLGLAELYEQYF.

The gene calls are TRBV6-5 and TRBJ1-5; possible D gene TRBD1, 5 bases. The CDR3 covers 14 residues. V lost 7 bases to trimming and J lost 3 bases, with 13 bases between them. Germline V gives CDR1 MNHEY, CDR2 SVGAGI. CDR3 protein: CASTEWTFNQPQHF. The CDR3 DNA reads TGTGCCAGCACGGAATGGACATTCAATCAGCCCCAGCATTTT.

The chain carries TRBV6-6 and TRBJ2-5; D is possibly TRBD1 (5 bases). The end of the DNA is better explained by TRBJ2-7, so the J call may be wrong. Germline V gene data show CDR1 as MNHNY and CDR2 as SVGAGI (reference sequence). The CDR3 extends over 16 amino acids. CDR3 nucleotide sequence: TGTGCCAGCAGTTACAGCCGGTCGGCAGGGACCTACGAGCAGTACTTC. Its translation is CASSYSRSAGTYEQYF.

The chain joins TRBV29-1 to TRBJ1-1; no clear D gene. Germline CDR1 and CDR2: SQVTM and ANQGSEA. The germline V and J ends were trimmed by 2 bases and 3 bases, with 4 bases remaining between them. This CDR3 is 11 amino acids long. CDR3 protein: CSVEIYTEAFF. CDR3 bases: TGCAGCGTTGAAATATACACTGAAGCTTTCTTT.

V usage is TRBV29-1 and J usage is TRBJ2-7; D unclear. The CDR3 runs 15 residues. CDR1 and CDR2 from the germline V gene are SQVTM and ANQGSEA. V was clipped by 4 bases and J by 4 bases, with 20 bases between them. CDR3 sequence: CSVGQGKRVNYEQYF. CDR3 sequence (DNA): TGCAGCGTTGGACAAGGGAAAAGGGTAAATTACGAGCAGTACTTC.

The gene calls are TRBV6-5 and TRBJ1-1; D ambiguous. Trimming took off 2 bases at V and 8 bases at J, with 12 bases between the two ends. There are 13 residues in the CDR3. CDR1 MNHEY and CDR2 SVGAGI come from the germline V gene. CDR3 loop: CASSYGSGGEAFF. The CDR3 nucleotides read TGTGCCAGCAGTTACGGTTCGGGAGGCGAAGCTTTCTTT.

The chain couples TRBV2 to TRBJ2-7, with 7 bases fitting TRBD1. Trimming at V came to 4 bases and at J to 3 bases, leaving 6 bases not matched to a gene. The CDR3 runs to 14 residues. Germline V lookup: CDR1 SNHLY, CDR2 FYNNEI. The CDR3: CASSARQGVYEQYF. As DNA, the CDR3 is TGTGCCAGCAGTGCAAGACAGGGAGTCTACGAGCAGTACTTC.